This is a list of T cell receptor beta chains from one sample in a study of PD-1 blockade in classical Hodgkin lymphoma. The assay was immunoSEQ multiplex PCR, and TCRdb's table has in-frame clones only and misses some. This sample carries about 20,000 clones, approximately 84% of them seen once, and the ten largest clones take more than 5.5%. The source material was CD8+ T cells from blood, sampled before the fourth cycle of nivolumab. All receptors come from a human donor with classical Hodgkin lymphoma. The CDR3 runs from the conserved cysteine through the conserved F or W. D genes are given only for firm matches. The size field is filled for only some rows; it gives once, few, many or a size class.

size: NA; V: TRBV7-2; D: NA; J: TRBJ2-1; CDR3: CASSLPKMTTKQQFF; DNA: TGTGCCAGCAGCCTTCCAAAGATGACAACAAAGCAGCAGTTCTTC
size: NA; V: TRBV29-1; D: NA; J: TRBJ2-7; CDR3: CSVEKGSPYEQYF; DNA: TGCAGCGTTGAGAAGGGGAGTCCCTACGAGCAGTACTTC
size: NA; V: TRBV7-2; D: NA; J: TRBJ1-2; CDR3: CASSSRGNDGYTF; DNA: TGTGCCAGCAGCTCTCGGGGGAATGATGGCTACACCTTC
size: NA; V: TRBV11-2; D: NA; J: TRBJ2-5; CDR3: CASSYEETQYF; DNA: TGTGCCAGCAGCTACGAAGAGACCCAGTACTTC
size: NA; V: TRBV9; D: TRBD2; J: TRBJ2-2; CDR3: CASSDRLAGGTNTGELFF; DNA: TGTGCCAGCAGCGACCGGCTAGCGGGGGGGACGAACACCGGGGAGCTGTTTTTT
size: NA; V: TRBV9; D: NA; J: TRBJ1-5; CDR3: CASSVGWGQPQHF; DNA: TGTGCCAGCAGCGTTGGATGGGGTCAGCCCCAGCATTTT
size: NA; V: TRBV19; D: NA; J: TRBJ2-1; CDR3: CASSAGQYEQFF; DNA: TGTGCCAGTAGTGCGGGACAGTATGAGCAGTTCTTC
size: NA; V: TRBV30; D: NA; J: TRBJ1-6; CDR3: CAWSGGTLYNSPLHF; DNA: TGTGCCTGGAGTGGGGGGACGCTATATAATTCACCCCTCCACTTT
size: NA; V: TRBV4-1; D: NA; J: TRBJ2-7; CDR3: CASSQDLHEQYF; DNA: TGCGCCAGCAGCCAAGATCTCCACGAGCAGTACTTC
size: NA; V: TRBV19; D: NA; J: TRBJ1-1; CDR3: CASGTRDGNTEAFF; DNA: TGTGCCAGCGGTACAAGGGACGGGAACACTGAAGCTTTCTTT
size: NA; V: TRBV7-8; D: TRBD1; J: TRBJ2-7; CDR3: CASRPGQGVYEQYF; DNA: TGTGCCAGCAGACCGGGACAGGGGGTTTACGAGCAGTACTTC
size: NA; V: TRBV7-2; D: NA; J: TRBJ2-2; CDR3: CASSLMEGFTGELFF; DNA: TGTGCCAGCAGCTTAATGGAGGGGTTCACCGGGGAGCTGTTTTTT
size: once; V: TRBV7-9; D: NA; J: TRBJ1-5; CDR3: CASSLEGGSNQPQHF; DNA: TGTGCCAGCAGCTTAGAAGGGGGAAGCAATCAGCCCCAGCATTTT
size: few; V: TRBV2; D: NA; J: TRBJ2-7; CDR3: CASSEGGWARYEQYF; DNA: TGTGCCAGCAGTGAGGGCGGGTGGGCGCGATACGAGCAGTACTTC
size: NA; V: TRBV7-8; D: NA; J: TRBJ1-4; CDR3: CASSPTQRGFLATNEKLFF; DNA: TGTGCCAGCAGTCCCACTCAGAGGGGGTTTTTGGCAACTAATGAAAAACTGTTTTTT
size: NA; V: TRBV4-1; D: TRBD1; J: TRBJ1-1; CDR3: CASSHYRGRDLNTEAFF; DNA: TGCGCCAGCAGCCATTACAGGGGGCGAGACTTGAACACTGAAGCTTTCTTT
size: NA; V: TRBV5-4; D: NA; J: TRBJ2-6; CDR3: CASNKLDSNSGANVLTF; DNA: TGTGCCAGCAATAAATTGGACAGCAACTCTGGGGCCAACGTCCTGACTTTC
size: NA; V: TRBV6-1; D: NA; J: TRBJ1-2; CDR3: CASSELTGTNYGYTF; DNA: TGTGCCAGCAGTGAATTGACCGGGACTAACTATGGCTACACCTTC
size: few; V: TRBV28; D: TRBD2; J: TRBJ2-3; CDR3: CASSNIIAGGATDTQYF; DNA: TGTGCCAGCAGTAATATCATAGCGGGGGGGGCCACAGATACGCAGTATTTT
size: NA; V: TRBV11-2; D: NA; J: TRBJ2-7; CDR3: CASSFRTVTYEQYF; DNA: TGTGCCAGCAGCTTCCGGACAGTCACCTACGAGCAGTACTTC
size: NA; V: TRBV25-1; D: NA; J: TRBJ1-1; CDR3: CAGSEGGVDTEAFF; DNA: TGTGCCGGCAGTGAGGGCGGCGTGGACACTGAAGCTTTCTTT
size: NA; V: TRBV14; D: NA; J: TRBJ2-5; CDR3: CASSALSAGPETQYF; DNA: TGTGCCAGCAGCGCTCTTAGCGCCGGTCCAGAGACCCAGTACTTC
size: NA; V: TRBV7-8; D: NA; J: TRBJ1-2; CDR3: CASSLFGGMGYTF; DNA: TGTGCCAGCAGCTTATTCGGGGGAATGGGCTACACCTTC
size: NA; V: TRBV28; D: NA; J: TRBJ1-1; CDR3: CASSYAANTEAFF; DNA: TGTGCCAGCAGTTACGCGGCGAACACTGAAGCTTTCTTT
size: NA; V: TRBV27; D: NA; J: TRBJ2-2; CDR3: CASSFFRNTGELFF; DNA: TGTGCCAGCAGTTTCTTCCGGAACACCGGGGAGCTGTTTTTT
size: NA; V: TRBV7-3; D: TRBD2; J: TRBJ2-2; CDR3: CASSLGLAGGVAGELFF; DNA: TGTGCCAGCAGCTTAGGGCTAGCGGGGGGCGTCGCCGGGGAGCTGTTTTTT
size: NA; V: TRBV10-3; D: NA; J: TRBJ1-4; CDR3: CAINEARGEKLFF; DNA: TGTGCCATCAATGAAGCCAGGGGCGAAAAACTGTTTTTT
size: NA; V: TRBV30; D: NA; J: TRBJ2-3; CDR3: CAWSLRADTQYF; DNA: TGTGCCTGGAGTCTCAGGGCAGATACGCAGTATTTT
size: NA; V: TRBV4-1; D: NA; J: TRBJ2-7; CDR3: CASSQDSSGEQYF; DNA: TGCGCCAGCAGCCAAGACTCTTCGGGGGAGCAGTACTTC
size: NA; V: TRBV18; D: NA; J: TRBJ2-5; CDR3: CASSPDTGRETQYF; DNA: TGTGCCAGCTCACCAGATACAGGACGCGAGACCCAGTACTTC
size: NA; V: TRBV27; D: TRBD1; J: TRBJ2-7; CDR3: CASSLGAGTGPYEQYF; DNA: TGTGCCAGCAGTTTAGGGGCCGGGACAGGGCCCTACGAGCAGTACTTC
size: NA; V: TRBV4-3; D: TRBD2; J: TRBJ2-3; CDR3: CASSQETAGGWDTQYF; DNA: TGCGCCAGCAGCCAAGAAACAGCGGGGGGGTGGGATACGCAGTATTTT
size: NA; V: TRBV11-3; D: TRBD1; J: TRBJ2-1; CDR3: CASSPRTGGLQQFF; DNA: TGTGCCAGCAGCCCAAGGACAGGGGGCCTTCAGCAGTTCTTC
size: NA; V: TRBV20-1; D: NA; J: TRBJ1-1; CDR3: CSDLQTEAFF; DNA: TGCAGCGATTTACAAACTGAAGCTTTCTTT